This T cell receptor (beta chain) was found in a study of shared clonotypes between healthy human individuals. About the research overall: Aged between 18 and 49, the donors were two women and three men. Per-donor plates numbered three CD4 naive, three CD4 memory, two CD8 naive and one CD8 memory.

Data came from immunoSEQ multiplex PCR; TCRdb stores just in-frame clones and leaves some out. The table lists roughly 2.1 million clones, about 92% of them singletons. In the naive CD8 group, cells lacked CD45RO and were positively selected for CCR7, so terminally differentiated effector memory CD45RA+ cells were left out. HIV-negative, healthy adults without recent acute infections or vaccinations were the donors. Germline CDR1 is SGHAT and CDR2 is FQDESV (reference sequence). CDR3 length equals 17 residues. Trimming removed 5 bases from V and 4 bases from J; junction bases left unmatched: 9. The chain uses TRBV11-1 and TRBJ2-1; 12 bases are shared with TRBD2. Source material: naive CD8+ T cells from PBMCs. This sequence was found in a man between 18 and 35 years old in good health. Some clones in this sample may be carry-over from other donors' samples. CDR3 sequence: CASSQRTSGDPYNEQFF. CDR3 nucleotide sequence: TGTGCCAGCAGCCAGCGGACTAGCGGGGACCCATACAATGAGCAGTTCTTC. Together with reference TRBV11-1 and TRBJ2-1, the CDR3 gives the full variable domain: EAEVAQSPRYKITEKSQAVAFWCDPISGHATLYWYRQILGQGPELLVQFQDESVVDDSQLPKDRFSAERLKGVDSTLKIQPAELGDSAMYLCASSQRTSGDPYNEQFFGPGTRLTVL.